The rows below give T cell receptor beta chains drawn from one sample of a study of human T cells and chemical hapten exposure. Using its own MiXCR run on the RACE reads, TCRdb lists one record per CDR3 protein. The sample holds around 360,000 distinct CDR3 sequences, around 6% seen once. Sequencing used whole blood, obtained in connection with sensitization to the hapten diphenylcyclopropenone (DPC). Every receptor here comes from a woman younger than 30 with alopecia areata. Some clones in this sample may be carry-over from other donors' samples. Each CDR3 is given with its conserved first and last residue. A D gene is named only where the DNA matches it firmly. Clone size appears in some rows only: once, few, many, or a class for an expanded clone.

many | TRBJ2-6 | - | TRBV2 | TGTGCCAGCAGTGAAACAGGGACGGGGGCCAACGTCCTGACTTTC | CASSETGTGANVLTF
- | TRBJ2-1 | TRBD1 | TRBV9 | TGTGCCAGCAGCCCCCGACTGGACCCAGGGGGTAATGAGCAGTTCTTC | CASSPRLDPGGNEQFF
many | TRBJ1-1 | - | TRBV6-5 | TGTGCCAGCAGCCTGTTGGGCACTGAAGCTTTCTTT | CASSLLGTEAFF
- | TRBJ2-3 | - | TRBV20-1 | TGCAGTGCCGAGGGCACAGATACGCAGTATTTT | CSAEGTDTQYF
- | TRBJ1-3 | - | TRBV5-1 | TGCGCCAGCCACCAGGGAGTCACCATATATTTT | CASHQGVTIYF
- | TRBJ1-3 | - | TRBV2 | TGTGCCAGCAGGGATCGCTACTCTGGAAACACCATATATTTT | CASRDRYSGNTIYF
few | TRBJ2-7 | - | TRBV7-9 | TGTGCCAGCAGCATCAGTACCTACGAGCAGTACTTC | CASSISTYEQYF
many | TRBJ1-6 | - | TRBV9 | TGTGCCAGCAGCGTACTGGGTCAAGTTAATTCACCCCTCCACTTT | CASSVLGQVNSPLHF
many | TRBJ2-1 | TRBD2 | TRBV29-1 | TGCAGCGCTACGAATCCCACGGGACTACAGTTCTTC | CSATNPTGLQFF
- | TRBJ1-1 | - | TRBV6-6 | TGTGCCAGCAGTCCACCAGGGCGCACTGAAGCTTTCTTT | CASSPPGRTEAFF
many | TRBJ2-4 | - | TRBV4-1 | TGCGCCAGCAGCCAAAACAGGGAGCTAGCCAAAAACATTCAGTACTTC | CASSQNRELAKNIQYF
many | TRBJ1-1 | - | TRBV6-2/TRBV6-3 | TGTGCCAGCAGTTACGGGGGGATCACTGAAGCTTTCTTT | CASSYGGITEAFF
many | TRBJ1-5 | - | TRBV6-1 | TGTGCCAGCAGTGAAGATCCTTATGGGGATCAGCCCCAGCATTTT | CASSEDPYGDQPQHF
many | TRBJ1-1 | - | TRBV29-1 | TGCAGCGTCGTTACCGGGACAATAAATACTGAAGCTTTCTTT | CSVVTGTINTEAFF
few | TRBJ2-5 | - | TRBV11-1 | TGTGCCAGCAGCTTATCTGACGGAGGGGAGACCCAGTACTTC | CASSLSDGGETQYF
few | TRBJ1-5 | TRBD1 | TRBV7-9 | TGTGCCAGCAGCGACGGACAGGGAAGGCAGCCCCAGCATTTT | CASSDGQGRQPQHF
- | TRBJ2-7 | TRBD2 | TRBV10-3 | TGTGCCATCAGTGAGGCTAGCGGGGGTACTACCTCCTACGAGCAGTACTTC | CAISEASGGTTSYEQYF
many | TRBJ2-7 | - | TRBV20-1 | TGCAGTGCTAGAGATCGGGCAGTAGCCTACGAGCAGTACTTC | CSARDRAVAYEQYF
- | TRBJ1-4 | - | TRBV7-2 | TGTGCCAGCAGCCCCGTCCGGGGGGTAGGGGAAAAACTGTTTTTT | CASSPVRGVGEKLFF
many | TRBJ1-3 | TRBD1 | TRBV7-9 | TGTGCCAGCAGCTCCACAGGGGGCTCCTCTGGAAACACCATATATTTT | CASSSTGGSSGNTIYF
few | TRBJ2-2 | - | TRBV14 | TGTGCCAGCAGCCCAAGAACAGCGTCGAACACCGGGGAGCTGTTTTTT | CASSPRTASNTGELFF
few | TRBJ2-1 | - | TRBV28 | TGTGCCTGCAGTCCCCACAGATACAATGAGCAGTTCTTC | CACSPHRYNEQFF
few | TRBJ1-3 | - | TRBV28 | TGTGCCAGCAGTTCCCCTCGGCAGCTCCCTCCTGGAAACACCATATATTTT | CASSSPRQLPPGNTIYF
many | TRBJ1-1 | TRBD1 | TRBV29-1 | TGCAGCGTGCAGGGGGCGGGGAACACTGAAGCTTTCTTT | CSVQGAGNTEAFF
- | TRBJ2-3 | TRBD2 | TRBV7-2 | TGTGCCAGCAGCACGGGACTAGCGGGGGCGGTTACGCAGTATTTT | CASSTGLAGAVTQYF
- | TRBJ2-7 | - | TRBV20-1 | TGCAGTGCCGTCCCCGTGCAGTTCTACGAGCAGTACTTC | CSAVPVQFYEQYF
many | TRBJ1-6 | - | TRBV5-1 | TGCGCCAGCAGCTTGGACCACTCCTATAATTCACCCCTCCACTTT | CASSLDHSYNSPLHF
few | TRBJ1-1 | - | TRBV28 | TGTGCCAGCAGTCCCGTACCATCGAACACTGAAGCTTTCTTT | CASSPVPSNTEAFF
few | TRBJ1-5 | - | TRBV28 | TGTGCCAGCAGCCCTTTAAAGGGGGAAAATCAGCCCCAGCATTTT | CASSPLKGENQPQHF
few | TRBJ2-1 | - | TRBV6-5 | TGTGCCAGCAGTTACTCGAGGGGTCATGAGCAGTTCTTC | CASSYSRGHEQFF
many | TRBJ1-2 | - | TRBV20-1 | TGCAGTGCTAGAGACCCCGAAGGCCATGGCTACACCTTC | CSARDPEGHGYTF
- | TRBJ2-3 | - | TRBV4-3 | TGCGCCAGCAGCCAAGAAATAAGGGATACGCAGTATTTT | CASSQEIRDTQYF
many | TRBJ1-1 | - | TRBV28 | TGTGCCAGCAGCCGTAACGATGCTACTGAAGCTTTCTTT | CASSRNDATEAFF
many | TRBJ1-1 | TRBD1 | TRBV6-2/TRBV6-3 | TGTGCCAGCAGACGAGGGGGCGCAAGCACTGAAGCTTTCTTT | CASRRGGASTEAFF
- | TRBJ2-2 | - | TRBV2 | TGTGCCAGCAAGGCAGCGAACACCGGGGAGCTGTTTTTT | CASKAANTGELFF
few | TRBJ2-3 | - | TRBV9 | TGTGCCAGCAGCGACGACCCCCCTAGGGATACGCAGTATTTT | CASSDDPPRDTQYF
many | TRBJ2-7 | - | TRBV6-5 | TGTGCCAGCCGTGAGGGGGGGACACACGGCGAGCAGTACTTC | CASREGGTHGEQYF